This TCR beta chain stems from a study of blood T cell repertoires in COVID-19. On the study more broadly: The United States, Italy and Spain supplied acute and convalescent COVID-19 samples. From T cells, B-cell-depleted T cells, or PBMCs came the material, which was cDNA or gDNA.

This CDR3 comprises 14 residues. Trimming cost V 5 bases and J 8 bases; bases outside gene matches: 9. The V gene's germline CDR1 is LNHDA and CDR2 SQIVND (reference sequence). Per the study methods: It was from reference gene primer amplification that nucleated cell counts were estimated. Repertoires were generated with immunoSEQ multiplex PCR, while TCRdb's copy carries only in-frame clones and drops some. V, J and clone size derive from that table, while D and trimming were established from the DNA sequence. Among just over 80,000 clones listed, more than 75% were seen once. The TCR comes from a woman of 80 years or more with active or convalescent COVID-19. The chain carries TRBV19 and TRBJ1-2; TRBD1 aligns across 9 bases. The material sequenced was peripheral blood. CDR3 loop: CASSAYGTGSGYTF. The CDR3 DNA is TGTGCCAGTAGTGCGTACGGGACAGGGTCCGGCTACACCTTC.